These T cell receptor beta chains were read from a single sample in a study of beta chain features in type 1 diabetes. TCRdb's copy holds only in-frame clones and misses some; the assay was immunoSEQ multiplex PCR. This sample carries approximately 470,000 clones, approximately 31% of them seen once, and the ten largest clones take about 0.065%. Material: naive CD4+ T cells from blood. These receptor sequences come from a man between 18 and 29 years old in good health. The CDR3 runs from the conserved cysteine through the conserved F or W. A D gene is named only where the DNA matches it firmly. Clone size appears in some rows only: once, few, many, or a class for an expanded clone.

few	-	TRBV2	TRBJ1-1	CAGRQLRVTEAFF	TGTGCCGGAAGACAGCTCAGGGTGACTGAAGCTTTCTTT
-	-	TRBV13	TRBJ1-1	CASSYRTFFEAFF	TGTGCCAGCAGCTACCGGACATTTTTCGAAGCTTTCTTT
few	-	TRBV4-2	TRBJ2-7	CASSQDALGISYEQYF	TGTGCCAGCAGCCAAGATGCCCTGGGCATCTCCTACGAGCAGTACTTC
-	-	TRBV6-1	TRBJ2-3	CASRWGSTDTQYF	TGTGCCAGCAGGTGGGGCAGCACAGATACGCAGTATTTT
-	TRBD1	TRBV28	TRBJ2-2	CASSTGTGGKTGELFF	TGTGCCAGCAGCACCGGGACAGGGGGAAAAACCGGGGAGCTGTTTTTT
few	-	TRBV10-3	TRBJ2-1	CAISESTGNEQFF	TGTGCCATCAGTGAGTCCACTGGGAATGAGCAGTTCTTC
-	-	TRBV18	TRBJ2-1	CASSPSSYNEQFF	TGTGCCAGCTCACCGAGCTCCTACAATGAGCAGTTCTTC
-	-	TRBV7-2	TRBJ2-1	CASSLGYSYNEQFF	TGTGCCAGCAGCTTAGGGTACTCCTACAATGAGCAGTTCTTC
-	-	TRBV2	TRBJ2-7	CASRRDEFEQYF	TGTGCCAGCAGGCGGGATGAATTCGAGCAGTACTTC
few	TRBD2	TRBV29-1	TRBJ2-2	CSVPGGWGANTGELFF	TGCAGCGTCCCCGGGGGGTGGGGCGCGAACACCGGGGAGCTGTTTTTT
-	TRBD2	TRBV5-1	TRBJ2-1	CASSFGWAGGSSYNEQFF	TGCGCCAGCAGCTTCGGTTGGGCGGGAGGAAGCTCCTACAATGAGCAGTTCTTC
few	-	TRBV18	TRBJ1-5	CASSLGQNQPQHF	TGTGCCAGCTCACTTGGACAGAATCAGCCCCAGCATTTT
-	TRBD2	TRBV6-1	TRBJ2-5	CAGLAGALETQYF	TGTGCCGGATTAGCGGGAGCATTGGAGACCCAGTACTTC